This T cell receptor beta chain came from a study of blood T cell repertoires in COVID-19. At the level of the study: Both acute and convalescent COVID-19 samples were obtained from the United States, Italy and Spain. T cells, B-cell-depleted T cells, or PBMCs provided the cDNA or gDNA that served as material.

Sequencing was performed with immunoSEQ multiplex PCR; in TCRdb, only in-frame clones are kept and a portion is missing. The repertoire includes 100,000 to 150,000 clones, around 87% of them detected once, and approximately 3.3% sits in the top ten. This CDR3 has 16 amino acids. From germline, CDR1 is LGHNA and CDR2 YNFKEQ. The ends lost 0 bases at V and 7 bases at J; junction bases unmatched: 7. The origin of this receptor is an older woman with acute or convalescent COVID-19. J is TRBJ2-1 and V is TRBV4-2, with 9 bases aligning to TRBD2. What was sequenced was peripheral blood. The CDR3 DNA is TGTGCCAGCAGCCAAGAGAGCGGGACTAGCAGGAATGAGCAGTTCTTC. Translation: CASSQESGTSRNEQFF.